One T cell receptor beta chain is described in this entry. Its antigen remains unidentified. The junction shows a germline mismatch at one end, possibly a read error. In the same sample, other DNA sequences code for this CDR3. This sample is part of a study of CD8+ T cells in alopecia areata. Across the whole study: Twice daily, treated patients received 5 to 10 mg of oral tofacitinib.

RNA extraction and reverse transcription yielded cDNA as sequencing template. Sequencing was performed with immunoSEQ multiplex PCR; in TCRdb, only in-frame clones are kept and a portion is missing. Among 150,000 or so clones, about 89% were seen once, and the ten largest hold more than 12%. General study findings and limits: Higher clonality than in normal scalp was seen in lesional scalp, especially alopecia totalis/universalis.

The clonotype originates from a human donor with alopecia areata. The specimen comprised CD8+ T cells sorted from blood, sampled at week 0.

CDR3 sequence (DNA): TGTGCCAGCAGCTACTTAGCGGGAAGCACGGATACGCAGTATTTT. Its translation: CASSYLAGSTDTQYF. The chain links TRBV7-2 to TRBJ2-3, with 8 bases that match TRBD2. This CDR3 comprises 15 residues. Germline CDR1 is SGHTA and CDR2 is FQGNSA.